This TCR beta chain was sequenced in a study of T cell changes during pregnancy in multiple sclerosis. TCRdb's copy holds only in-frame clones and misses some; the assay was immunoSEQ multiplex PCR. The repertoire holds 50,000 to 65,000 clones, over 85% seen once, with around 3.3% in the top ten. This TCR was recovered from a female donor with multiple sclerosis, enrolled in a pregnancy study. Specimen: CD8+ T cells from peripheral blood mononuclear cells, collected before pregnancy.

Here the CDR3 DNA reads TGTGCCAGCAGACAGGAGAACACTGAAGCTTTCTTT. This codes for CASRQENTEAFF. This chain joins TRBV27 and TRBJ1-1; a weak D match, TRBD1 (5 bases). CDR3 size: 12 residues. V dropped 6 bases and J dropped 1 base, with 6 bases sitting between them. CDR1 and CDR2 (germline): MNHEY, SMNVEV (reference sequence).